The 7 T cell receptor beta chains reported below all come from one sample, sequenced in a study of cytomegalovirus exposure and HLA in healthy donors. Primers for the PCR totalled 60 Vbeta and 13 Jbeta. Profiled with immunoSEQ multiplex PCR; TCRdb holds only in-frame clones, not every one. The profile shows 120,000 or so clones, around 72% of them singletons. The sequenced material came from PBMCs. These receptors were collected from a woman in her forties or fifties in good health and CMV-seropositive.

This clone has only one observation. The gene calls are TRBV4-3 and TRBJ2-7; 8 bases map to TRBD1. Per the germline V gene, CDR1 is LGHNA and CDR2 is YSLEER. This CDR3 is 16 amino acids long. With V trimmed by 0 bases and J by 3 bases, 7 bases remained unmatched. The CDR3 is CASSQDWGQVIYEQYF. The CDR3 DNA is TGCGCCAGCAGCCAAGATTGGGGACAGGTAATCTACGAGCAGTACTTC.

The chain links TRBV30 to TRBJ1-5; TRBD1 might be the D (5 bases). V gave up 0 bases and J gave up 3 bases, with 12 bases separating them. Germline lookup yields CDR1 GTSNPN and CDR2 SVGIG (reference sequence). The CDR3 totals 15 residues. CDR3 region: CAWSVQTAFNQPQHF. The CDR3 bases are TGTGCCTGGAGTGTACAGACAGCCTTCAATCAGCCCCAGCATTTT.

The chain recombines TRBV5-6 with TRBJ1-1, with D uncertain. The CDR3 spans 14 residues. Trimming took off 2 bases at V and 5 bases at J, with 13 bases between the two ends. CDR1 SGHDT and CDR2 YYEEEE come from the germline V gene. CDR3 coding DNA: TGTGCCAGCAGCTTAGAACAACCGGGTACTGAAGCTTTCTTT. Its translation: CASSLEQPGTEAFF.

The gene calls are TRBV7-8 and TRBJ1-2, with D perhaps TRBD1 (5 bases). With 4 bases removed from V and 7 bases from J, the gap between germline ends came to 16 bases. The CDR3 totals 14 residues. Germline-derived CDR1 and CDR2 are SGHVS and FQNEAQ. CDR3 loop: CASSSRGWGSGYTF. The DNA of the CDR3 is TGTGCCAGCAGCTCCCGGGGGTGGGGATCTGGCTACACCTTC.

The gene calls are TRBV2 and TRBJ2-5; D gene uncertain. Trimming shortened V by 7 bases and J by 5 bases, and 11 bases separated the two germline ends. This CDR3 comprises 12 residues. The V gene's germline CDR1 is SNHLY and CDR2 FYNNEI. CDR3 in amino acids: CASIGARETQYF. The CDR3 bases are TGTGCCAGCATAGGCGCCAGGGAGACCCAGTACTTC. Variable domain in full (rest from reference TRBV2 and TRBJ2-5): EPEVTQTPSHQVTQMGQEVILRCVPISNHLYFYWYRQILGQKVEFLVSFYNNEISEKSEIFDDQFSVERPDGSNFTLKIRSTKLEDSAMYFCASIGARETQYFGPGTRLLVL.

The V gene is TRBV10-3, the J gene TRBJ1-3; the match to TRBD1 covers 7 bases. The junction had 7 bases not matched to a gene; V was cut back by 10 bases and J by 4 bases. The CDR3 length is 13 residues. Germline V gene lookup returns CDR1 ENHRY and CDR2 SYGVKD. The CDR3 DNA reads as TGTGCCACCCTACCGACAGGGGGAAACACCATATATTTT. Its translation is CATLPTGGNTIYF.

This sequence joins TRBV6-5 and TRBJ1-4; TRBD1 agrees at 9 bases. CDR3 length: 15 residues. Per germline, CDR1 MNHEY and CDR2 SVGAGI. J was trimmed by 4 bases and V by 8 bases; bases with no gene match: 8. DNA for the CDR3: TGTGCCAGCGGATACAGGGGGCTGGGTAATGAAAAACTGTTTTTT. This translates into CASGYRGLGNEKLFF.